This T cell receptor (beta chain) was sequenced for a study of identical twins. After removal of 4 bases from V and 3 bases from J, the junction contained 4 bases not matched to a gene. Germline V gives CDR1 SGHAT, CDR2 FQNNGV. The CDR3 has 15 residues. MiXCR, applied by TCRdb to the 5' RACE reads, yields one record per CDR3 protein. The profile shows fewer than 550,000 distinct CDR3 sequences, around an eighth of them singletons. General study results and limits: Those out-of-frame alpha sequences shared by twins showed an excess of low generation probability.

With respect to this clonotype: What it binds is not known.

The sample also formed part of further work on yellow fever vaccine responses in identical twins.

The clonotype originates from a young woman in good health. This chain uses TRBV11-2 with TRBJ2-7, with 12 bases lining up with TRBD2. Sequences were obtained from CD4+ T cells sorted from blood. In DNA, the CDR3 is TGTGCCAGCAGCTCGACTAGCGGGGGTTTCTACGAGCAGTACTTC. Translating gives CASSSTSGGFYEQYF. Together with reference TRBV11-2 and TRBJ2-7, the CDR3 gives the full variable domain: EAGVAQSPRYKIIEKRQSVAFWCNPISGHATLYWYQQILGQGPKLLIQFQNNGVVDDSQLPKDRFSAERLKGVDSTLKIQPAKLEDSAVYLCASSSTSGGFYEQYFGPGTRLTVT.